The entry that follows covers one T cell receptor beta chain sequence. The data were obtained in a study of blood T cell repertoires in COVID-19. Turning to the study itself: Acute and convalescent COVID-19 samples came from the United States, Italy and Spain. PBMCs, B-cell-depleted T cells, or T cells provided the cDNA or gDNA that made up the material.

As processed by the authors: Researchers report that nucleated cell counts were estimated from reference gene primer amplification. TCRdb's copy holds only in-frame clones and misses some; the assay was immunoSEQ multiplex PCR. The V and J calls and the clone size are those of that table, but D and trimming were determined from the DNA. The sample yields roughly 260,000 clones, around 82% seen once. The CDR3 extends over 13 amino acids. Trimming shortened V by 5 bases and J by 4 bases, and 11 bases separated the two germline ends. In germline, CDR1 is MNHEY, CDR2 SVGEGT. Sequencing was done on a sample of peripheral blood. V usage is TRBV6-2 or TRBV6-3 and J usage is TRBJ1-2, with D perhaps matching TRBD1 (6 bases). The receptor was isolated from a woman in her 70s with acute or convalescent COVID-19. Here the CDR3 reads CASSQQGRYGYTF. The CDR3, as DNA: TGTGCCAGCAGTCAACAGGGACGCTATGGCTACACCTTC.